The count of the clone carrying this TCR beta chain is one. What it binds is unknown. Stimulation used 7.5 to 10 ug/mL lysate from CMV-infected fibroblasts. CD40L-negative CD69-negative CD45RO-high memory CD4+ T cells were sorted as populations depleted of antigen-responding cells. Stimulated PBMCs had first been depleted of CD8+ T cells. For 18 hours, CD8-depleted PBMCs received anti-CD28/CD49d costimulation, a CD40-blocking antibody and enfuvirtide. This entry belongs to a study of persistence of HIV-infected CD4 T cells. The immunoSEQ assay was version 4, run in survey mode. Clones were sequenced by immunoSEQ multiplex PCR, and TCRdb holds only the in-frame ones, with some missing. This sample has approximately 35,000 clones, with 82% found just once. The receptor's source is an adult man with HIV who was CMV-seropositive. The source was CD4+ T cells sorted from PBMCs after approximately 20-hour stimulation, collected from a patient who received antiretroviral therapy.

CDR3: CASSGDKRVNYGYTF. The CDR3 coding sequence is TGTGCCAGTAGTGGTGACAAGAGGGTTAACTATGGCTACACCTTC. This chain joins TRBV19 and TRBJ1-2; D is ambiguous. V lost 5 bases and J lost 1, with 14 bases in between. Germline lookup yields CDR1 LNHDA and CDR2 SQIVND (reference sequence). CDR3 length equals 15 residues.